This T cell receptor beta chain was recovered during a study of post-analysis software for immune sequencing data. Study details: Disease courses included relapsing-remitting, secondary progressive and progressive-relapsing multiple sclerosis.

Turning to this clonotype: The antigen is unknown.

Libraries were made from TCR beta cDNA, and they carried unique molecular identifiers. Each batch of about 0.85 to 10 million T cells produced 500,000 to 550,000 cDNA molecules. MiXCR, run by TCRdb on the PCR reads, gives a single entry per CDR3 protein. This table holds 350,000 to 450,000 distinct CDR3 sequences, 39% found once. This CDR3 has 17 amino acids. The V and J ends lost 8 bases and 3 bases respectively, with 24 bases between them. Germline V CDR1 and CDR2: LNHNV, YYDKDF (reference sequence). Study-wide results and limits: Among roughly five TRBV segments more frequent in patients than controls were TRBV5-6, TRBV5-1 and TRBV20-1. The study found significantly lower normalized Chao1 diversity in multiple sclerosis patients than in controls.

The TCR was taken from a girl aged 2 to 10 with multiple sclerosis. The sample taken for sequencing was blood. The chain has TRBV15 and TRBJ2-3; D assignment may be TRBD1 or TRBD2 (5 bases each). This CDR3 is CATCEGLGRVKTDTQYF. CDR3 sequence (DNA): TGTGCCACCTGCGAGGGCCTGGGCAGGGTGAAAACAGATACGCAGTATTTT.